The rows below give T cell receptor beta chains drawn from one sample of a study of T-cell memory formation after mild COVID-19. TCRdb recomputed calls from the 5' RACE reads with MiXCR, one row per CDR3 protein. This sample has roughly 35,000 distinct CDR3 sequences, with 7% to 8% found just once. The specimen sequenced was PBMCs or a T cell subset sorted from them (not recorded which). These receptors originate from a man aged 18 to 35 who had mild COVID-19 (a few samples of this study predate the infection). Cell type and time point are not known. Each CDR3 is given with its conserved first and last residue. Each record gives: clone size, D gene, V gene, J gene, CDR3 protein, CDR3 DNA. D genes are given only for firm matches. Some rows have no size entry. The others give once, few or many, or a class for an expanded clone.

.	.	TRBV11-3	TRBJ2-4	CASSLGPQNIQYF	TGTGCCAGCAGCTTAGGACCCCAAAACATTCAGTACTTC
many	.	TRBV20-1	TRBJ2-3	CSAKGLGTDTQYF	TGCAGTGCCAAGGGACTTGGCACAGATACGCAGTATTTT
many	TRBD2	TRBV7-9	TRBJ2-5	CASMAGERGGRETQYF	TGTGCCAGCATGGCGGGCGAGCGGGGGGGCCGGGAGACCCAGTACTTC
many	.	TRBV27	TRBJ2-5	CASSLSETQETQYF	TGTGCCAGCAGCCTTAGCGAGACCCAAGAGACCCAGTACTTC
.	.	TRBV20-1	TRBJ2-5	CSAPRTVGEETQYF	TGCAGTGCCCCGCGGACAGTGGGGGAAGAGACCCAGTACTTC
many	.	TRBV5-5	TRBJ2-1	CASSPTRRNEQFF	TGTGCCAGCAGCCCCACCCGGCGGAATGAGCAGTTCTTC
many	.	TRBV5-4	TRBJ1-1	CASRRIGGQKNTEAFF	TGTGCCAGCAGGCGCATAGGGGGACAAAAGAACACTGAAGCTTTCTTT
few	.	TRBV6-2/TRBV6-3	TRBJ1-5	CASSTGENQPQHF	TGTGCCAGCAGTACGGGGGAGAATCAGCCCCAGCATTTT
few	.	TRBV5-6	TRBJ1-5	CASSLFSSGQPQHF	TGTGCCAGCAGCTTGTTTAGTTCGGGTCAGCCCCAGCATTTT
many	.	TRBV4-3	TRBJ2-1	CASSQFGSSYNEQFF	TGCGCCAGCAGCCAATTTGGTAGCTCCTACAATGAGCAGTTCTTC
.	.	TRBV18	TRBJ2-7	CASSPRGGAAYEQYF	TGTGCCAGCTCACCCCGAGGGGGTGCAGCCTACGAGCAGTACTTC
medium-sized	.	TRBV7-9	TRBJ2-7	CASSNRYEQYF	TGTGCCAGCAGTAACCGTTACGAGCAGTACTTC
many	TRBD1	TRBV5-6	TRBJ1-6	CASSRYGTGESPLHF	TGTGCCAGCAGCCGGTACGGGACAGGCGAATCACCCCTCCACTTT
many	.	TRBV6-5	TRBJ1-2	CASSSNRVRYGYTF	TGTGCCAGCAGTTCTAACAGGGTCCGCTATGGCTACACCTTC
.	TRBD2	TRBV6-6	TRBJ2-2	CASSYTGLAIPGELFF	TGTGCCAGCAGTTATACTGGACTAGCTATTCCCGGGGAGCTGTTTTTT
many	.	TRBV24-1	TRBJ1-5	CATSERWEGEQPQHF	TGTGCCACCAGTGAAAGGTGGGAGGGAGAGCAGCCCCAGCATTTT
many	TRBD1	TRBV3-1	TRBJ2-1	CASSQAPGTGVGEQFF	TGTGCCAGCAGCCAAGCCCCAGGGACAGGGGTTGGTGAGCAGTTCTTC
many	TRBD1	TRBV5-8	TRBJ2-5	CASRPKQGAKETQYF	TGTGCCAGCAGGCCTAAACAGGGGGCCAAAGAGACCCAGTACTTC
many	.	TRBV7-2	TRBJ1-5	CASSLRRQLNQPQHF	TGTGCCAGCAGCTTAAGGCGACAGCTTAATCAGCCCCAGCATTTT
few	.	TRBV29-1	TRBJ1-1	CSVDLQVLSTEAFF	TGCAGCGTTGATTTGCAGGTTTTGAGCACTGAAGCTTTCTTT
.	.	TRBV2	TRBJ2-6	CASSERDNVLTF	TGTGCCAGCAGTGAAAGGGACAACGTCCTGACTTTC
few	TRBD1	TRBV29-1	TRBJ2-1	CSVDRGRDLSVQFF	TGCAGCGTGGACAGGGGTCGGGATTTGTCCGTGCAGTTCTTC
many	.	TRBV5-8	TRBJ1-5	CASSRDSRGNQPQHF	TGTGCCAGCAGCCGGGACTCAAGGGGTAATCAGCCCCAGCATTTT
.	.	TRBV5-4	TRBJ2-6	CASSLIGRGGSGANVLTF	TGTGCCAGCAGTTTGATAGGCAGGGGCGGCTCTGGGGCCAACGTCCTGACTTTC
few	.	TRBV12-3/TRBV12-4	TRBJ1-6	CASSFSRINSPLHF	TGTGCCAGCAGTTTCTCCAGGATAAATTCACCCCTCCACTTT
.	.	TRBV4-2	TRBJ2-7	CASSQGDWSERTYEQYF	TGTGCCAGCAGCCAAGGGGATTGGTCAGAAAGAACCTACGAGCAGTACTTC
many	.	TRBV6-2/TRBV6-3	TRBJ2-6	CASKASSPFSGANVLTF	TGTGCCAGCAAGGCTAGCTCCCCGTTTTCTGGGGCCAACGTCCTGACTTTC
few	TRBD1	TRBV7-2	TRBJ2-2	CASSLRQGVAGELFF	TGTGCCAGCAGCCTGCGACAGGGTGTGGCCGGGGAGCTGTTTTTT
many	TRBD2	TRBV28	TRBJ2-1	CASSRSGGSSYNEQFF	TGTGCCAGCAGTCGTAGCGGGGGGAGCTCCTACAATGAGCAGTTCTTC
few	.	TRBV2	TRBJ2-1	CASSEIGPAGAEQFF	TGTGCCAGCAGTGAAATTGGGCCAGCAGGGGCTGAGCAGTTCTTC